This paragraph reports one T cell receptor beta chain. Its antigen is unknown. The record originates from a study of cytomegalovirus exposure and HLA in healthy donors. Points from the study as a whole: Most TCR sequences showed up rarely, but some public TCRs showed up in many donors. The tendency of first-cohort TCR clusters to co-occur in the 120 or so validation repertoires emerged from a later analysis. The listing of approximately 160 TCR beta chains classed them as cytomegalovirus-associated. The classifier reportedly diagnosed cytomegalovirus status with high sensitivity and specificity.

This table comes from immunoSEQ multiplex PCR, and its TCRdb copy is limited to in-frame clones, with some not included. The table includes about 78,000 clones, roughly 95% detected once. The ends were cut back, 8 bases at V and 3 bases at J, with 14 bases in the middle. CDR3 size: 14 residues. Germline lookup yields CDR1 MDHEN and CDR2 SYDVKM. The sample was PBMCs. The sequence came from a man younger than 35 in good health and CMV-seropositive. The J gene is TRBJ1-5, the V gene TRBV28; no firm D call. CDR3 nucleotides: TGTGCCAGCTACAATACACCGCTCAATCAGCCCCAGCATTTT. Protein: CASYNTPLNQPQHF.